Reported below is one T cell receptor beta chain. Its antigen is unknown. Using immunoSEQ multiplex PCR, the repertoire was profiled, and TCRdb retains in-frame clones only, with some absent. The sample has roughly 13,000 clones, 94% seen once; the top ten hold approximately 4.5%. This record comes from a study of T cell clonotyping in hematopoietic cell transplantation. General observations from the study: Higher Inverse Simpson Index values in graft donor and pretransplant recipient predicted broader posttransplant TCR diversity.

The CDR3 runs 14 residues. CDR1 is MGHDK, CDR2 SYGVNS, per germline. Trimming at V came to 3 bases and at J to 9 bases, leaving 10 bases not matched to a gene. The sequence was obtained from a male patient aged 60-70 years who had an allogeneic stem cell transplant from an unrelated donor, so the T cells may come from the graft donor. Some clones in this sample may be carry-over from other donors' samples. Sequenced material: PBMCs, taken 30 days after allogeneic stem cell transplant. The V and J genes are TRBV25-1 and TRBJ2-7; TRBD2 matches 8 bases. CDR3 DNA sequence: TGTGCCAGCAGTGACAGGGGTGCGGGGGGCCGGCAGTACTTC. Translation: CASSDRGAGGRQYF.